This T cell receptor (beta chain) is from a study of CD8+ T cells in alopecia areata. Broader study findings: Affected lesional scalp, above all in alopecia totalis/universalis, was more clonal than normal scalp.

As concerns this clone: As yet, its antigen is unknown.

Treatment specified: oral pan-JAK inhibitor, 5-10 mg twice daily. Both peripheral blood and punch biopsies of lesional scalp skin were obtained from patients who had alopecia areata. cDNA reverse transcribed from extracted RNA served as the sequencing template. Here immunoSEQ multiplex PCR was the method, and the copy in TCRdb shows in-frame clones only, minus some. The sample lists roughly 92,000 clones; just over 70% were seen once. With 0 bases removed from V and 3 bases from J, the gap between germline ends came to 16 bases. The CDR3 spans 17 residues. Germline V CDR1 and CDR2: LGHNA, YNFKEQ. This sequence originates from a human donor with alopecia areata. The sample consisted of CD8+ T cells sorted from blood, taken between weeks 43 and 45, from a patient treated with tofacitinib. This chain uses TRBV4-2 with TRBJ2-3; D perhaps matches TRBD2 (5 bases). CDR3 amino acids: CASSQDPLAQVTDTQYF. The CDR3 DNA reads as TGTGCCAGCAGCCAAGACCCCCTAGCCCAAGTAACAGATACGCAGTATTTT.